This TCR beta chain originates from a study of T cell responses to AZD1222 COVID-19 vaccine. Data came from immunoSEQ multiplex PCR; TCRdb stores just in-frame clones and leaves some out. The data contain more than 150,000 clones, around 87% of them seen just once; the ten biggest clones take up about 2.5%. V dropped 6 bases and J dropped 6; count of bases not matched to a gene: 7. The CDR3 contains 13 residues. Germline CDR1 SGHTA, CDR2 FQGNSA. In its sample, this clone was seen once. Sample: peripheral blood, taken on day 0 of MenACWY control vaccination. This TCR was recovered from an adult in good health. The chain is built from TRBV7-2 and TRBJ1-2; 7 bases map to TRBD1. The CDR3 DNA is TGTGCCAGCAGTATCGGGACAGATCATGGCTACACCTTC. Its protein is CASSIGTDHGYTF.